The 8 T cell receptor beta chains reported below all come from one sample, sequenced in a study of glioma-infiltrating T cells. TCR alpha and beta CDR3 regions were amplified from RNA using iRepertoire nested multiplex PCR. Each CDR3 protein gets one entry after TCRdb re-called the multiplex PCR reads with MiXCR. Of about 190,000 distinct CDR3 sequences detected, 32% appear once; the ten largest clones hold around 21%. The source material was glioma tissue, nonneoplastic brain tissue, or PBMCs (not recorded which). The receptor source for this set is a human donor with low-grade glioma or glioblastoma, undergoing nonglioma brain surgery, or in good health (not recorded which).

The V and J genes are TRBV29-1 and TRBJ2-1; perhaps TRBD2 as D (5 bases). Looked up from germline, CDR1 is SQVTM and CDR2 is ANQGSEA. The length of the CDR3 is 11 residues. The V end was cut by 5 bases, the J end by 8 bases, with 10 bases between. CDR3 sequence: CSVSSSYEQFF. Written as DNA, the CDR3 is TGCAGCGTTTCTAGCTCCTATGAGCAGTTCTTC.

The chain has TRBV7-2 and TRBJ2-3; D gene ambiguous. This CDR3 region has 17 residues. The germline V gene encodes CDR1 SGHTA and CDR2 FQGNSA. Trimming shortened V by 3 bases and J by 4 bases, and 20 bases separated the two germline ends. The CDR3 DNA is TGTGCCAGCAGCTTTTTACAAAGCCCGTTCACGCCAGATACGCAGTATTTT. Protein: CASSFLQSPFTPDTQYF.

This clonotype came up many times. This chain joins TRBV7-3 and TRBJ2-3; D unresolved. V lost 2 bases and J lost 2, with 17 bases in between. CDR1 and CDR2 from the germline V gene are SGHTA and FQGTGA. CDR3 size: 17 residues. Here the CDR3 DNA reads TGTGCCAGCAGCTTACAGCCCCACCCTGGATCCACAGATACGCAGTATTTT. Its protein is CASSLQPHPGSTDTQYF.

This clonotype has just a few counts. V is TRBV12-3 or TRBV12-4 and J is TRBJ2-4; no reliable D call. This CDR3 has 13 residues. V lost 2 bases, J lost 3 bases, and 5 bases lay in between. The CDR3 spells CASSLTNKNIQYF. In DNA form, the CDR3 reads TGTGCCAGCAGTTTAACAAACAAAAACATTCAGTACTTC.

This clonotype occurred many times. This rearrangement joins TRBV24-1 to TRBJ2-5; no reliable D call. The V gene's germline CDR1 is KGHDR and CDR2 SFDVKD. The CDR3 has 12 residues. V lost 3 bases and J 7 bases, leaving 8 bases between the germline ends. The CDR3 DNA follows: TGTGCCACCAGTGATCCCTTTGGGACCCAGTACTTC. Its protein product is CATSDPFGTQYF.

Note on this clonotype: The junction and the germline gene differ at one end; a read error may be behind it. This chain connects TRBV27 to TRBJ1-1; TRBD1 agrees at 12 bases. In germline, CDR1 is MNHEY, CDR2 SMNVEV (reference sequence). The CDR3 contains 17 residues. This CDR3 is CAGSPTGQGAILTEAFF. The CDR3 DNA follows: TGTGCCGGCAGTCCGACGGGACAGGGGGCAATCCTCACTGAAGCTTTCTTT.

Ten or more counts support this clonotype. The V and J genes are TRBV7-2 and TRBJ2-2; a possible D gene is TRBD1 (6 bases). CDR1 is SGHTA and CDR2 is FQGNSA in the germline V gene. The CDR3 sequence is 14 residues long. V dropped 4 bases and J dropped 6 bases, with 12 bases sitting between them. CDR3 residues: CASSSGVRAGELFF. For the CDR3, the DNA is TGTGCCAGCAGCTCAGGGGTTCGGGCCGGGGAGCTGTTTTTT.

Ten or more counts support this clonotype. The chain recombines TRBV4-3 with TRBJ2-3; no reliable D call. The V end was cut by 0 bases, the J end by 0 bases, with 19 bases between. CDR1 is LGHNA and CDR2 is YSLEER in the germline V gene. The CDR3 is 19 amino acids. Here the CDR3 DNA reads TGCGCCAGCAGCCAAGAAGGTCAGCGAGCCTCAATTAGCACAGATACGCAGTATTTT. Protein sequence: CASSQEGQRASISTDTQYF.